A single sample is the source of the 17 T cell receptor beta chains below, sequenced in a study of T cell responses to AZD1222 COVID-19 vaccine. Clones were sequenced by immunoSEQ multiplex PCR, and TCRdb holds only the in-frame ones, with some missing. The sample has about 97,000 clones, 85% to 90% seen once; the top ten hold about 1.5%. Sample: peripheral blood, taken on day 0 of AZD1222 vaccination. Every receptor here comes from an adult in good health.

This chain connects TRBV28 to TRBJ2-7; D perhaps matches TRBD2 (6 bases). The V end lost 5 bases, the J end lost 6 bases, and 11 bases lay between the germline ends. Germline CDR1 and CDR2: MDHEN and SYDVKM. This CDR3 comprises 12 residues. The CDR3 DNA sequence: TGTGCCAGCAGTCCCCCCGGGAGCGAGCAGTACTTC. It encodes CASSPPGSEQYF.

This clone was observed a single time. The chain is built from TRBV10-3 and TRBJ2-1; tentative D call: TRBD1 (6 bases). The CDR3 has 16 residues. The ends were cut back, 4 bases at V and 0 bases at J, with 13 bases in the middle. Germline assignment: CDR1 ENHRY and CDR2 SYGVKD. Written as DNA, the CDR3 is TGTGCCATCAGTGCACAGGGTTCAATCTCCTACAATGAGCAGTTCTTC. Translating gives CAISAQGSISYNEQFF.

The CDR3 DNA sequence: TGTGCCAGCAGCGTAGAGGCAGGCTTATCCCCCCTCCACTTT. It specifies CASSVEAGLSPLHF. The chain couples TRBV9 to TRBJ1-6; D is unresolved. The CDR3 sequence is 14 residues long. V lost 0 bases to trimming and J lost 13 bases, with 14 bases between them. Germline V gives CDR1 SGDLS, CDR2 YYNGEE.

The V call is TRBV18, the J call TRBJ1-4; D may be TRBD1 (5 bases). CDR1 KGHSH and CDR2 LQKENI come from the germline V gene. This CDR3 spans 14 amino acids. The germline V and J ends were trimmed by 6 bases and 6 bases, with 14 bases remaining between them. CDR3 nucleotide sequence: TGTGCCAGCTCCCCTGACAGATCTCATGAAAAACTGTTTTTT. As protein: CASSPDRSHEKLFF.

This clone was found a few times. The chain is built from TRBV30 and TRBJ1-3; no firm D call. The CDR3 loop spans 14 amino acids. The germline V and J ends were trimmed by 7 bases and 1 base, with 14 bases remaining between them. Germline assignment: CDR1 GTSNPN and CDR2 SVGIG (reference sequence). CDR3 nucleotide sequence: TGTGCCTCCTTCAAAATTGGTTCTGGAAACACCATATATTTT. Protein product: CASFKIGSGNTIYF.

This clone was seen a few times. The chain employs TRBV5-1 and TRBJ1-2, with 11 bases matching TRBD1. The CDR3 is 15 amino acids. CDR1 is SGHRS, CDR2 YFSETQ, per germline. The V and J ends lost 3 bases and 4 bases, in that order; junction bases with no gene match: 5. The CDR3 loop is CASSWGQGVGYGYTF. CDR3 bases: TGCGCCAGCAGCTGGGGACAGGGGGTTGGCTATGGCTACACCTTC. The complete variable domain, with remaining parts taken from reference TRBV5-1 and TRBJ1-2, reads KAGVTQTPRYLIKTRGQQVTLSCSPISGHRSVSWYQQTPGQGLQFLFEYFSETQRNKGNFPGRFSGRQFSNSRSEMNVSTLELGDSALYLCASSWGQGVGYGYTFGSGTRLTVV.

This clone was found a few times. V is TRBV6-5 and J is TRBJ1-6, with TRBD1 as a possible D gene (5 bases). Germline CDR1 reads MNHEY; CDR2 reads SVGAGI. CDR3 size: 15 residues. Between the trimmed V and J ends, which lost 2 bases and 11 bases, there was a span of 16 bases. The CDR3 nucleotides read TGTGCCAGCAGTTACCAAACCGGGGGATTGACACCCCTCCACTTT. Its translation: CASSYQTGGLTPLHF.

The CDR3 nucleotides read TGTGCCACCAGCAGAGCAATCTCAGGGGCCAGGTACGAGCAGTACTTC. It is translated as CATSRAISGARYEQYF. The rearrangement uses TRBV15 and TRBJ2-7; a weak D match, TRBD1 (6 bases). With 1 base removed from V and 4 bases from J, the gap between germline ends came to 17 bases. The CDR3 spans 16 residues. The V gene's germline CDR1 is LNHNV and CDR2 YYDKDF (reference sequence).

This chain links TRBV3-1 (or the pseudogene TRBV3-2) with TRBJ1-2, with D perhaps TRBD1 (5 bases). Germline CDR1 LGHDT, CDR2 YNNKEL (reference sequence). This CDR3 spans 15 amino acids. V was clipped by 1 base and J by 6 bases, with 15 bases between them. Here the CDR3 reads CASSQVSREGNGYTF. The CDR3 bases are TGTGCCAGCAGCCAAGTCTCCAGGGAGGGGAATGGCTACACCTTC.

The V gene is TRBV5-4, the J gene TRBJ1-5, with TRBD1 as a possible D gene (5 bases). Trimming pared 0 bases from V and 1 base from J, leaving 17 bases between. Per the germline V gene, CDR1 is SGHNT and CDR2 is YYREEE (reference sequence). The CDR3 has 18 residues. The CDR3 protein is CASSLAKLGTPSNQPQHF. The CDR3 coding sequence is TGTGCCAGCAGCTTGGCCAAGTTGGGGACTCCCAGCAATCAGCCCCAGCATTTT.

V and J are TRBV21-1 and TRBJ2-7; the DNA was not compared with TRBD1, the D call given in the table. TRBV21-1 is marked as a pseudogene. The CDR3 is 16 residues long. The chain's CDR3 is CASSKAGRTGQYEQYF. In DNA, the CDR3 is TGTGCCAGCAGCAAAGCCGGTCGGACAGGCCAATACGAGCAGTACTTC.

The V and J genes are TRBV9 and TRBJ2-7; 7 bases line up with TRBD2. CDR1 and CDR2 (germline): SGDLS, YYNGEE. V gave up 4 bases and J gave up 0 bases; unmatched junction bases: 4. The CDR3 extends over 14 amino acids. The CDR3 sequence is CASSTSGTSYEQYF. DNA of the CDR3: TGTGCCAGCAGCACGAGCGGGACCTCCTACGAGCAGTACTTC.

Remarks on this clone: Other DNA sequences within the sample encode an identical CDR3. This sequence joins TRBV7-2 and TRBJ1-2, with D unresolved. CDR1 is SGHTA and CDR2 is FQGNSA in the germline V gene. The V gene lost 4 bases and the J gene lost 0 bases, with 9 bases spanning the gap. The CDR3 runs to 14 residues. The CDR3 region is CASSSDLANYGYTF. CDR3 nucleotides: TGTGCCAGCAGCTCAGACCTAGCTAACTATGGCTACACCTTC.

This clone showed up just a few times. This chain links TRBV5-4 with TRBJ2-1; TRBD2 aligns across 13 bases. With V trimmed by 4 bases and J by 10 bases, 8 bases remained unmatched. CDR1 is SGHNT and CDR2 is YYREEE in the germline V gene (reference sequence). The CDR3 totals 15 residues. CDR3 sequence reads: CASSGGTSGIREQFF. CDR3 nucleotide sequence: TGTGCCAGCAGCGGGGGGACTAGCGGGATCAGGGAGCAGTTCTTC.

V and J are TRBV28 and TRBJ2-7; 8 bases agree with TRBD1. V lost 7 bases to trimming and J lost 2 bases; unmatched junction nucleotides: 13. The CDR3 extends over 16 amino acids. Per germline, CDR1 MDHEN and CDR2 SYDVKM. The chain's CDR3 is CASTLTGQGAAYEQYF. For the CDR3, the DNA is TGTGCCAGCACCCTGACCGGCCAGGGGGCGGCCTACGAGCAGTACTTC.

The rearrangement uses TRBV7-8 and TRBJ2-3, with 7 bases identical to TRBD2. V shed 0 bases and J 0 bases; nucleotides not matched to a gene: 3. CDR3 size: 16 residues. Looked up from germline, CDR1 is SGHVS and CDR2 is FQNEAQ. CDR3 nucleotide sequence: TGTGCCAGCAGCTTAGCCGTAGCGGGTAGCACAGATACGCAGTATTTT. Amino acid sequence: CASSLAVAGSTDTQYF.

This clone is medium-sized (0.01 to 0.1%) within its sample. As DNA, the CDR3 is TGTGCCAGCAGCCAGGGGGGAGGATACAATGAGCAGTTCTTC. Residues: CASSQGGGYNEQFF. The chain links TRBV7-9 to TRBJ2-1; possible D gene TRBD1, 7 bases. This CDR3 is built from 14 residues. Trimming left V 5 bases short and J 4 bases short, with 12 bases between. Germline V gene lookup returns CDR1 SEHNR and CDR2 FQNEAQ (reference sequence).